Below are 21 T cell receptor beta chains sequenced from a single sample in a study of OX40 agonist ivuxolimab in advanced cancers. The data were produced by immunoSEQ multiplex PCR, yet TCRdb's version contains in-frame clones alone and is incomplete. The table shows tens of thousands of clones, with around nine tenths occurring only once. The sequencing used CD4+ or CD8+ T cells sorted from blood, collected in a trial of the OX40 agonist ivuxolimab. Source of these receptors: an adult with an advanced solid tumor such as melanoma, head and neck, liver or kidney cancer.

The gene calls are TRBV19 and TRBJ1-1; D is possibly TRBD1 (5 bases). The CDR3 has 15 residues. The germline V and J ends were trimmed by 0 bases and 9 bases, with 17 bases remaining between them. Germline CDR1 and CDR2: LNHDA and SQIVND (reference sequence). CDR3 DNA: TGTGCCAGTAGTATAGATCGGCCCTTTGGGGGAAAAGCTTTCTTT. Translated, it gives CASSIDRPFGGKAFF.

The V and J genes are TRBV5-1 and TRBJ2-3, with TRBD2 matching over 9 bases. Germline V gives CDR1 SGHRS, CDR2 YFSETQ. This CDR3 has 14 residues. Trimming took 0 bases from V and 4 from J; bases not matched to a gene: 0. This CDR3 is CASSLGLAADTQYF. Written as DNA, the CDR3 is TGCGCCAGCAGCTTGGGACTAGCGGCAGATACGCAGTATTTT. The full variable domain, rest sourced from reference TRBV5-1 and TRBJ2-3, is KAGVTQTPRYLIKTRGQQVTLSCSPISGHRSVSWYQQTPGQGLQFLFEYFSETQRNKGNFPGRFSGRQFSNSRSEMNVSTLELGDSALYLCASSLGLAADTQYFGPGTRLTVL.

The chain links TRBV7-9 to TRBJ2-3; tentative D call: TRBD2 (6 bases). The germline V gene encodes CDR1 SEHNR and CDR2 FQNEAQ (reference sequence). V was cut by 11 bases and J by 1 base, with 13 bases left in between. CDR3 length equals 13 residues. Written as DNA, the CDR3 is TGTGCCGGTGGGGAGGAGGGCACAGATACGCAGTATTTT. Translation: CAGGEEGTDTQYF.

The V and J genes are TRBV2 and TRBJ1-2, with unresolved D. V shed 6 bases and J shed 4 bases, with 21 bases lying between them. The germline gives CDR1 SNHLY, CDR2 FYNNEI. The CDR3 sequence is 16 residues long. CDR3 region: CASRSSGSSPLYGYTF. DNA for the CDR3: TGTGCCAGCAGATCCTCCGGAAGCAGTCCCCTCTATGGCTACACCTTC.

The chain uses TRBV30 and TRBJ2-7; possible D gene TRBD1, 6 bases. Germline V CDR1 and CDR2: GTSNPN, SVGIG (reference sequence). Trimming removed 3 bases from V and 0 bases from J, with 12 bases in between. The CDR3 is 14 amino acids. The CDR3 is CAWSKDRYSYEQYF. CDR3 sequence (DNA): TGTGCCTGGAGCAAAGACAGGTACTCCTACGAGCAGTACTTC.

This chain uses TRBV7-9 with TRBJ2-5, with D possibly TRBD2 on 7 matching bases. Germline V gene sequence: CDR1 SEHNR, CDR2 FQNEAQ (reference sequence). The V gene lost 3 bases and the J gene lost 5 bases, with 10 bases spanning the gap. The CDR3 runs 13 residues. The CDR3 nucleotides read TGTGCCAGCAGCTTCGGGGGGCTGGAGACCCAGTACTTC. Translating gives CASSFGGLETQYF.

A single count supports this clone. The J gene is TRBJ1-4, the V gene TRBV30, with D unresolved. The germline CDR1 and CDR2 sequences are GTSNPN and SVGIG (reference sequence). V lost 0 bases and J lost 8, with 16 bases in between. The CDR3 is 15 residues long. CDR3 amino acids: CAWSVRATGGEKLFF. DNA for the CDR3: TGTGCCTGGAGTGTACGGGCCACCGGAGGGGAAAAACTGTTTTTT. The entire variable domain, with the rest obtained from reference TRBV30 and TRBJ1-4, is as follows: SQTIHQWPATLVQPVGSPLSLECTVEGTSNPNLYWYRQAAGRGLQLLFYSVGIGQISSEVPQNLSASRPQDRQFILSSKKLLLSDSGFYLCAWSVRATGGEKLFFGSGTQLSVL.

This clone was counted between two and nine times. The chain couples TRBV10-2 to TRBJ2-1; 9 nucleotides agree with TRBD2. The CDR3 is 15 amino acids. Germline V gives CDR1 WSHSY, CDR2 SAAADI. J lost 7 bases, V lost 8 bases, and 12 bases had no gene match. The CDR3 here is CASSGLAGRTNEQFF. CDR3 in DNA: TGCGCCAGCTCGGGGCTAGCGGGGAGGACTAATGAGCAGTTCTTC.

This clone was picked up one time. V and J are TRBV18 and TRBJ1-1; D is perhaps TRBD1 (6 bases). The CDR3 length is 15 residues. V lost 3 bases and J lost 1, with 12 bases in between. Germline values: CDR1 KGHSH, CDR2 LQKENI. CDR3 bases: TGTGCCAGCTCACCGACGGGGGGCCAGAACACTGAAGCTTTCTTT. It is translated as CASSPTGGQNTEAFF.

The chain uses TRBV4-3 and TRBJ2-7; 11 nucleotides match TRBD1. The CDR3 spans 15 residues. CDR1 and CDR2 (germline): LGHNA, YSLEER. The ends lost 3 bases at V and 6 bases at J; junction bases unmatched: 7. The CDR3 DNA reads as TGCGCCAGCAGCCACAGCGGGACAGGGGGGCCCGAGCAGTACTTC. Protein product: CASSHSGTGGPEQYF.

This sequence joins TRBV27 and TRBJ1-1, with D uncertain. Germline V CDR1 and CDR2: MNHEY, SMNVEV (reference sequence). The CDR3 has 15 residues. V lost 3 bases and J lost 0, with 11 bases in between. CDR3 coding DNA: TGTGCCAGCAGTTTTCTTGACCGTTTGAACACTGAAGCTTTCTTT. Its translation: CASSFLDRLNTEAFF.

The rearrangement uses TRBV18 and TRBJ2-2, with TRBD2 identical over 13 bases. Germline assignment: CDR1 KGHSH and CDR2 LQKENI. The CDR3 is 16 residues long. With V trimmed by 6 bases and J by 4 bases, 5 bases remained unmatched. CDR3 in amino acids: CASSLGLAGTTGELFF. CDR3 bases: TGTGCCAGCTCGCTGGGACTAGCGGGAACCACCGGGGAGCTGTTTTTT.

The chain employs TRBV4-1 and TRBJ2-5; 7 bases agree with TRBD1. Germline CDR1 reads MGHRA; CDR2 reads YSYEKL. V lost 1 base to trimming and J lost 4 bases; unmatched junction nucleotides: 3. CDR3 size: 14 residues. CDR3 in DNA: TGCGCCAGCAGCCAAGTACAGGGGCGAGAGACCCAGTACTTC. Translated, it gives CASSQVQGRETQYF.

This clone turned up a few times. The CDR3 protein is CASSLGAPANTEAFF. CDR3 nucleotide sequence: TGCGCCAGCAGCTTGGGGGCTCCAGCGAACACTGAAGCTTTCTTT. The chain recombines TRBV5-1 with TRBJ1-1; D not certain. CDR1 is SGHRS and CDR2 is YFSETQ in the germline V gene. V shed 0 bases and J shed 1 base, with 10 bases lying between them. This CDR3 comprises 15 residues.

CDR3 region: CASIERDRENYGYTF. CDR3 nucleotides: TGTGCCAGCATCGAAAGGGACAGGGAAAACTATGGCTACACCTTC. This chain joins TRBV11-3 and TRBJ1-2; 9 bases map to TRBD1. The CDR3 is 15 residues long. V was clipped by 7 bases and J by 2 bases; unmatched bases: 8. Germline V gene data show CDR1 as SGHNT and CDR2 as YENEEA. The full variable domain, its missing parts supplied by reference TRBV11-3 and TRBJ1-2, is EAGVVQSPRYKIIEKKQPVAFWCNPISGHNTLYWYLQNLGQGPELLIRYENEEAVDDSQLPKDRFSAERLKGVDSTLKIQPAELGDSAVYLCASIERDRENYGYTFGSGTRLTVV.

This clone showed up just once. The chain has TRBV5-4 and TRBJ2-6; possibly TRBD2 for D (5 bases). V gave up 4 bases and J gave up 4 bases, with 15 bases separating them. Germline CDR1 reads SGHNT; CDR2 reads YYREEE (reference sequence). CDR3 length: 16 amino acids. The CDR3, as DNA: TGTGCCAGCAGCCACCGAAGGACTCTGGGGGCCAACGTCCTGACTTTC. It is translated as CASSHRRTLGANVLTF.

The chain employs TRBV6-1 and TRBJ1-2; TRBD1 agrees at 7 bases. From germline, CDR1 is MNHNS and CDR2 SASEGT. This CDR3 is built from 14 residues. Germline trimming cut 5 bases from V and 8 bases from J; bases unmatched to any gene: 11. This CDR3 is CASSPDRDSGGYTF. The DNA for the CDR3 is TGTGCCAGCAGTCCCGACCGGGACAGTGGAGGCTACACCTTC.

Remarks on this clone: A read error may produce the germline difference seen at one junction end. The rearrangement joins TRBV28 to TRBJ1-2; 7 bases line up with TRBD1. Germline CDR1 is MDHEN and CDR2 is SYDVKM. The CDR3 totals 12 residues. CDR3 sequence: CASSFYTGEGLF. The CDR3 DNA sequence: TGTGCCAGCAGTTTTTACACAGGGGAGGGGCTCTTC.

This chain links TRBV7-8 with TRBJ2-2; D uncertain. The CDR3 spans 15 residues. The germline CDR1 and CDR2 sequences are SGHVS and FQNEAQ. Trimming took 2 bases from V and 1 from J, leaving 8 bases between them. CDR3 sequence: CASSLFSGNTGELFF. The DNA for the CDR3 is TGTGCCAGCAGCTTATTCTCGGGGAACACCGGGGAGCTGTTTTTT.

The rearrangement uses TRBV27 and TRBJ1-2; no reliable D call. This CDR3 is built from 16 residues. V lost 6 bases and J 4 bases, leaving 21 bases between the germline ends. In germline, CDR1 is MNHEY, CDR2 SMNVEV (reference sequence). This CDR3 reads CASSRSRPGDFYGYTF. Here the CDR3 DNA reads TGTGCCAGCAGCAGGAGCCGGCCCGGAGACTTCTATGGCTACACCTTC.

V usage is TRBV19 and J usage is TRBJ2-3, with 7 bases identical to TRBD2. The trim removed 8 bases at V and 7 bases at J, leaving 3 bases unmatched. The CDR3 length is 11 residues. Germline CDR1 is LNHDA and CDR2 is SQIVND (reference sequence). CDR3 sequence (DNA): TGTGCCAGTCGGCGGGGGAATACGCAGTATTTT. Protein sequence: CASRRGNTQYF.